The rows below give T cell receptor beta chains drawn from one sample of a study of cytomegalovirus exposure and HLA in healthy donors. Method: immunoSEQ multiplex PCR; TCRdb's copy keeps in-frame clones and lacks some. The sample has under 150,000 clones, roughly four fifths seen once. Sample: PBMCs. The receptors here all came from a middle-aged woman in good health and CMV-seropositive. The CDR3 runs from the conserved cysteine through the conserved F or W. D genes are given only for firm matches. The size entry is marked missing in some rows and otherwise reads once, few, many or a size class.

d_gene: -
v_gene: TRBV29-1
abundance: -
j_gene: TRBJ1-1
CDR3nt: TGCAGCGTATATGGACATTTGGGAGCTTTCTTT
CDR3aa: CSVYGHLGAFF

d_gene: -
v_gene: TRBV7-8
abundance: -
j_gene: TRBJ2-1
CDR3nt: TGTGCCAGCAGCGAACAGGGCAATGAGCAGTTCTTC
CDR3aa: CASSEQGNEQFF

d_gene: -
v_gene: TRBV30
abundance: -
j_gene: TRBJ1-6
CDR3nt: TGTGCCTGGATCCAGGGGAATTCACCCCTCCACTTT
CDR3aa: CAWIQGNSPLHF

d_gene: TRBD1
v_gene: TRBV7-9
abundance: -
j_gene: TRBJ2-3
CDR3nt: TGTTTCACCGGGACAGGGGGAGCGGATACGCAGTATTTT
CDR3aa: CFTGTGGADTQYF

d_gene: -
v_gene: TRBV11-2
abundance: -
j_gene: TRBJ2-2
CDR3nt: TGTGCCAGCAGCTTGGCCGGGTCCCAGACCGGGGAGCTGTTTTTT
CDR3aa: CASSLAGSQTGELFF

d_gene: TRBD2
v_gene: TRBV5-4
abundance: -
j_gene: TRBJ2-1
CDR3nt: TGTGCCAGCAGCACCCTCAAGCGGGAGGGGCCATGTAAGCAGTTCTTC
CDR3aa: CASSTLKREGPCKQFF

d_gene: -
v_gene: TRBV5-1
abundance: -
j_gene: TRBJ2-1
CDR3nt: TGCGCCAGCAGCTTGACGAGGGGGAGCTCCTACAATGAGCAGTTCTTC
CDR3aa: CASSLTRGSSYNEQFF

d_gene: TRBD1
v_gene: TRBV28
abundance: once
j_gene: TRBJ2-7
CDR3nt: TGTGCCAGCAGTTTATGGACAGGGAGCTACGAGCAGTACTTC
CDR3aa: CASSLWTGSYEQYF

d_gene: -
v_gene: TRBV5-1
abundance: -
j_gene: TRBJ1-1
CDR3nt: TGCGCCAGCAGCTTGATGACAGGAGTGAACACTGAAGCTTTCTTT
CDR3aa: CASSLMTGVNTEAFF

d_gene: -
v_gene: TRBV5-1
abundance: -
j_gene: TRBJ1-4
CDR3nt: TGCGCCAGCAGCTTGGCAGGGAGGGGTGAAAAACTGTTTTTT
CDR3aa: CASSLAGRGEKLFF